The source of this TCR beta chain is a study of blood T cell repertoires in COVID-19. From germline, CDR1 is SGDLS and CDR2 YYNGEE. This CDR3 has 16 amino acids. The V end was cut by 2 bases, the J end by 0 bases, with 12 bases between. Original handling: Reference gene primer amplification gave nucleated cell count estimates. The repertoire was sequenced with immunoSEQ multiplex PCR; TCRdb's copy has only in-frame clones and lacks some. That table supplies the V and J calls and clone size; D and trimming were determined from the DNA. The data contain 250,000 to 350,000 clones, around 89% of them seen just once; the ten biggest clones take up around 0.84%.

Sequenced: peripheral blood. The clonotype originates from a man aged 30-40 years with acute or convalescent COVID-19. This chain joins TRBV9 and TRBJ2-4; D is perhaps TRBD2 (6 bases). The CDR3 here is CASSVWTGEAKNIQYF. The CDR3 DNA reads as TGTGCCAGCAGCGTCTGGACGGGGGAAGCCAAAAACATTCAGTACTTC.